The TCR beta chain under discussion was sequenced for a study of breast tumors, draining lymph nodes, adjacent tissues. Whole-study results and caveats: The data were judged consistent with most tumor T cells coming from lymph node and expanding in tumor.

Samples came from axillary lymph nodes draining the breast cancer. CDR1 and CDR2 from the germline V gene are SNHLY and FYNNEI. The CDR3 is 12 amino acids. The V gene lost 6 bases and the J gene lost 8 bases, with 12 bases spanning the gap. In its sample, this clonotype was seen many times. Its antigen is currently unknown. TCRdb independently ran MiXCR on the multiplex PCR reads; one entry per CDR3 protein. Here the sample spans about 270,000 distinct CDR3 sequences, roughly 31% being singletons. This chain links TRBV2 with TRBJ2-3, with D perhaps given as TRBD1 or TRBD2 (5 bases each). This TCR was sampled from a female donor with breast cancer. Some clones in this sample may be carry-over from other donors' samples. Sequenced input: axillary lymph node tissue. CDR3: CASRGLGATQYF. CDR3 nucleotides: TGTGCCAGCAGGGGGCTCGGGGCTACGCAGTATTTT.